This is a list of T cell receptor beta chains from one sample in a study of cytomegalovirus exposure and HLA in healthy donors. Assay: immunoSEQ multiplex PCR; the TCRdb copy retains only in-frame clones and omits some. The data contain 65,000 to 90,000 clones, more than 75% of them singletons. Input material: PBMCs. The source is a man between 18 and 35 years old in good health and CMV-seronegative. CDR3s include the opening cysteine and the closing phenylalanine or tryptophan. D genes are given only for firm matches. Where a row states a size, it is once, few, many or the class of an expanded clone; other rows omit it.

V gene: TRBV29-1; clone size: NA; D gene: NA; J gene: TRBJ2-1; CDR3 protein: CSVDFPLAAHYNEQFF; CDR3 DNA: TGCAGCGTTGATTTCCCTTTAGCGGCCCACTACAATGAGCAGTTCTTC
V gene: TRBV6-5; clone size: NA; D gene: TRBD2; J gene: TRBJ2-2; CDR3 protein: CASRIAGATSGELFF; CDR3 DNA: TGTGCCAGCAGAATAGCGGGAGCAACGTCCGGGGAGCTGTTTTTT
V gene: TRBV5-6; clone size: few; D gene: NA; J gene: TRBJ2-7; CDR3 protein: CASSTGNEQYF; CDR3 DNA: TGTGCCAGCAGCACAGGGAACGAGCAGTACTTC
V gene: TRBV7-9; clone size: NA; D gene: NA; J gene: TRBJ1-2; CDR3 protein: CASSLDSTNYGYTF; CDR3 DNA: TGTGCCAGCAGCTTAGACAGCACCAACTATGGCTACACCTTC
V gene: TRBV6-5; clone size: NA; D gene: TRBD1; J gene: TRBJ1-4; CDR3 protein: CASAMGQREKLFF; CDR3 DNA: TGTGCCAGCGCGATGGGACAGCGCGAAAAACTGTTTTTT
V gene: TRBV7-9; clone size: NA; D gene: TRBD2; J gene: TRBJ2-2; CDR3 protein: CASSPLPGLARTGELFF; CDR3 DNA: TGTGCCAGCAGTCCGCTACCGGGACTAGCGAGAACCGGGGAGCTGTTTTTT
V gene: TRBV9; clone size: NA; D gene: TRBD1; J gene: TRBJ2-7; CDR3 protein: CASSVARTGFEQYF; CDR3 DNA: TGTGCCAGCAGCGTAGCAAGGACAGGGTTTGAGCAGTACTTC
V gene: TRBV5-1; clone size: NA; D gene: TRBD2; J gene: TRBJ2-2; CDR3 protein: CASSPRTSGLGELFF; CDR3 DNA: TGCGCCAGCAGCCCCCGGACTAGCGGGCTCGGGGAGCTGTTTTTT
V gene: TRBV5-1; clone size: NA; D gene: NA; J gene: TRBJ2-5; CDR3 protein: CASSLPGKSKGTQYF; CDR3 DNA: TGCGCCAGCAGCCTCCCGGGAAAGTCTAAGGGGACCCAGTACTTC
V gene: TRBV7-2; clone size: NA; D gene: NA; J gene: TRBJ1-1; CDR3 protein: CASSLDPPTEAFF; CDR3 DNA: TGTGCCAGCAGCTTAGATCCCCCGACTGAAGCTTTCTTT
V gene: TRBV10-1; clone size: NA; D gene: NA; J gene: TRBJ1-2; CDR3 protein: CASSESEIEGYTF; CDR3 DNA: TGCGCCAGCAGTGAGTCAGAGATCGAGGGCTACACCTTC
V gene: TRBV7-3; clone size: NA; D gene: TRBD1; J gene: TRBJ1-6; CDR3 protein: CASSWFLGQSDSPLHF; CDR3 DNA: TGTGCCAGCAGCTGGTTCTTGGGACAGTCCGATTCACCCCTCCACTTT
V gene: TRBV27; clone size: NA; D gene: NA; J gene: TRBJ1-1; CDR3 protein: CASSLSTGLNTEAFF; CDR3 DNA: TGTGCCAGCAGCCTATCCACAGGGCTGAACACTGAAGCTTTCTTT
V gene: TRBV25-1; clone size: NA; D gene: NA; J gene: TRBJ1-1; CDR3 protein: CASSTQPGRGGGTEAFF; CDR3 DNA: TGTGCCAGCAGTACCCAACCCGGGCGGGGAGGAGGAACTGAAGCTTTCTTT
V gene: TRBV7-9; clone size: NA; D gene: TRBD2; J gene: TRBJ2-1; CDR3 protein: CASSFVSSGRNEQFF; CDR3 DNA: TGTGCCAGCAGCTTTGTTTCAAGCGGGAGAAATGAGCAGTTCTTC
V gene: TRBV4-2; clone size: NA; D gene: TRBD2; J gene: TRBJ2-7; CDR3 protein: CASSHGREAYEQYF; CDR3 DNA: TGTGCCAGCAGCCATGGGCGGGAGGCCTACGAGCAGTACTTC
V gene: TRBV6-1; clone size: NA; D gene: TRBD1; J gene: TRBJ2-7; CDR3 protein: CARQGDRSSYEQYF; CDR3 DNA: TGTGCCAGACAGGGGGATAGGAGCTCCTACGAGCAGTACTTC
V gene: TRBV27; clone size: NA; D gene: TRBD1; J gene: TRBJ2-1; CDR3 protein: CASRRTGADEQFF; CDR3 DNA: TGTGCCAGCAGACGGACAGGGGCCGATGAGCAGTTCTTC
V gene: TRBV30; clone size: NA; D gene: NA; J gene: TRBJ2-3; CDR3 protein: CAWSRITGGGSDTQYF; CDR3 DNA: TGTGCCTGGAGTCGAATCACAGGGGGGGGATCAGATACGCAGTATTTT
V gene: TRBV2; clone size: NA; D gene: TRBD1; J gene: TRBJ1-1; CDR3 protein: CASSGTGGTEAFF; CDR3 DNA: TGTGCCAGCAGTGGGACAGGGGGGACTGAAGCTTTCTTT
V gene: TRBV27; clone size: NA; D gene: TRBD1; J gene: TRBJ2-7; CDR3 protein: CASRHQQGGEQYF; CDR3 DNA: TGTGCCAGCAGGCATCAACAGGGGGGCGAGCAGTACTTC
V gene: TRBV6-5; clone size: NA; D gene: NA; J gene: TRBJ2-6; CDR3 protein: CASSSAGAGANVLTF; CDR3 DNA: TGTGCCAGCAGCTCCGCAGGCGCTGGGGCCAACGTCCTGACTTTC
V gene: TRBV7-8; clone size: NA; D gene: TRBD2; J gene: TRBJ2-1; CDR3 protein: CASSLVGGTGYNEQFF; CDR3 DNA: TGTGCCAGCAGCTTAGTGGGAGGGACGGGGTACAATGAGCAGTTCTTC
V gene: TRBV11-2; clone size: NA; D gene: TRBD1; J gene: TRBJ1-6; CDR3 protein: CASSLGQGYNSPLHF; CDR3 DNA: TGTGCCAGCAGCTTGGGACAGGGGTATAATTCACCCCTCCACTTT
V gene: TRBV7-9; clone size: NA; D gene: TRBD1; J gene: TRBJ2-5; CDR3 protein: CASSHRQGGLQETQYF; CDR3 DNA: TGTGCCAGCAGCCACAGACAGGGTGGGCTTCAAGAGACCCAGTACTTC
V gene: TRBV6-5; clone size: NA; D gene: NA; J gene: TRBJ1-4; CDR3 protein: CASSYGQWNEKLFF; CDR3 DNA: TGTGCCAGCAGTTACGGACAGTGGAATGAAAAACTGTTTTTT
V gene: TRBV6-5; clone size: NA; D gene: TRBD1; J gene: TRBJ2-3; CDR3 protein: CASSSQGGTQYF; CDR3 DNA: TGTGCCAGCAGTTCACAGGGGGGAACGCAGTATTTT
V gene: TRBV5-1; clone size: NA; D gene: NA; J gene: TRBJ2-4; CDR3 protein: CASSLRWQGNIQYF; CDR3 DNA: TGCGCCAGCAGCTTGCGGTGGCAGGGTAACATTCAGTACTTC
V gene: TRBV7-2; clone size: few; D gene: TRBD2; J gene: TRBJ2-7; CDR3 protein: CASSSRRASGTYEQYF; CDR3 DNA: TGTGCCAGCAGCTCCAGACGGGCTAGCGGTACCTACGAGCAGTACTTC
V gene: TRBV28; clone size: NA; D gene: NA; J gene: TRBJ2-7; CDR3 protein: CASSLPTTGSYEQYF; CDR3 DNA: TGTGCCAGCAGTCTTCCAACCACAGGCTCCTACGAGCAGTACTTC
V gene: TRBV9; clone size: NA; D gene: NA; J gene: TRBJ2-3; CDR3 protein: CASSVRSLTDTQYF; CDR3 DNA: TGTGCCAGCAGCGTCCGGAGTCTCACAGATACGCAGTATTTT
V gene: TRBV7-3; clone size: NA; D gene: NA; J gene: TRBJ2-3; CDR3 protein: CASSLGRVPDTQYF; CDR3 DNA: TGTGCCAGCAGCTTAGGCAGGGTTCCAGATACGCAGTATTTT
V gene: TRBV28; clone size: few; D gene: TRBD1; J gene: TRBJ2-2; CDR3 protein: CASIGAGGITGELFF; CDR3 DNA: TGTGCCAGCATCGGGGCAGGGGGTATCACCGGGGAGCTGTTTTTT
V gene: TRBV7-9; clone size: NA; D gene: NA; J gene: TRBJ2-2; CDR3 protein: CASPAGIGELFF; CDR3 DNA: TGTGCCAGCCCCGCAGGGATCGGGGAGCTGTTTTTT
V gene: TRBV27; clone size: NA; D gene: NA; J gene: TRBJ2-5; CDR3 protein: CASSFGAARQETQYF; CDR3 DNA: TGTGCCAGCAGTTTCGGCGCGGCCCGCCAAGAGACCCAGTACTTC
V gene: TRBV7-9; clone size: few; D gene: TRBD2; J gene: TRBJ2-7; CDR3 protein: CASSLIAGGPYEQYF; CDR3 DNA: TGTGCCAGCAGCTTAATAGCGGGAGGCCCCTACGAGCAGTACTTC
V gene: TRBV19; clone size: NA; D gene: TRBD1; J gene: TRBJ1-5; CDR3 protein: CASRRDRGRKPPAPPGSQPQHF; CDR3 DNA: TGTGCCAGCCGGCGGGACAGGGGGCGTAAGCCGCCCGCACCTCCCGGATCTCAGCCCCAGCATTTT
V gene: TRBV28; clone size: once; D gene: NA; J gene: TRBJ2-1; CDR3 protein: CASQRGGVPGLYNEQFF; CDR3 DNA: TGTGCCAGCCAACGGGGAGGTGTTCCGGGCCTCTACAATGAGCAGTTCTTC
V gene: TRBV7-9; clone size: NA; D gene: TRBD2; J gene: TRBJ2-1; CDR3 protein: CASRNSGTTTYNEQFF; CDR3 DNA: TGTGCCAGCAGGAATAGCGGGACCACGACCTACAATGAGCAGTTCTTC
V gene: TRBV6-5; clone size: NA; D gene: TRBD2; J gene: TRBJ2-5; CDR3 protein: CASRLAGGQETQYF; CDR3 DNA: TGTGCCAGCAGGTTAGCGGGGGGTCAAGAGACCCAGTACTTC
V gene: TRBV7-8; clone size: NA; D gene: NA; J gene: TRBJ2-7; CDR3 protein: CASSSPKDDREQYF; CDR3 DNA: TGTGCCAGCAGCTCCCCAAAAGATGATAGAGAGCAGTACTTC
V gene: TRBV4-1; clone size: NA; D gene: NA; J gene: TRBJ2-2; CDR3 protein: CASSQPRLVWSGELFF; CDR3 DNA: TGCGCCAGCAGCCAGCCCCGACTAGTTTGGTCCGGGGAGCTGTTTTTT
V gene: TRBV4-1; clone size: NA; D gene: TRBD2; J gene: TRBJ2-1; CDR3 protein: CASIQGLLGGQGGINEQFF; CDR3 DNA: TGCGCCAGCATCCAAGGTCTGTTAGGAGGGCAGGGAGGGATTAATGAGCAGTTCTTC
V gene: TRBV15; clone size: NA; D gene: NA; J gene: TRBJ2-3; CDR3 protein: CATSRYTTGHYTDTQYF; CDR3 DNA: TGTGCCACCAGCAGATACACCACGGGACACTACACAGATACGCAGTATTTT
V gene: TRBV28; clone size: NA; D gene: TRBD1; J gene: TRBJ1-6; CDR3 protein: CASKESGQGDSPLHF; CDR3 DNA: TGTGCCAGCAAGGAGTCGGGACAGGGGGATTCACCCCTCCACTTT
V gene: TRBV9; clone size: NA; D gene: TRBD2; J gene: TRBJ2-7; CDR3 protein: CASSGRLAGIGRTYEQYF; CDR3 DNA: TGTGCCAGCAGCGGGCGACTAGCGGGGATCGGGAGAACTTACGAGCAGTACTTC
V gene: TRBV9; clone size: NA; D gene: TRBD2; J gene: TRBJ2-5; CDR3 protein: CASSVIAGAFSAQYF; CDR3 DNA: TGTGCCAGCAGCGTCATAGCGGGGGCTTTCAGTGCCCAGTACTTC
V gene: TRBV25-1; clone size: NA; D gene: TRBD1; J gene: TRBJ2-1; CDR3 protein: CASSDLGQGNNEQFF; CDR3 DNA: TGTGCCAGCAGTGACCTCGGACAGGGCAACAATGAGCAGTTCTTC